This T cell receptor (beta chain) was sequenced in a study of cytomegalovirus exposure and HLA in healthy donors. Whole-study results and caveats: The analysis excluded some indistinguishable V segments, including TRBV6-2 and TRBV6-3.

Of note for this clone: Its antigen is currently unknown.

PCR was performed using 60 Vbeta and 13 Jbeta primers. Assay: immunoSEQ multiplex PCR; the TCRdb copy retains only in-frame clones and omits some. The table shows 160,000 or so clones, with roughly 80% occurring only once. V shed 4 bases and J 8 bases; nucleotides not matched to a gene: 9. This CDR3 has 14 residues. Germline V gives CDR1 SGHRS, CDR2 YFSETQ. The chain recombines TRBV5-1 with TRBJ2-1; 7 bases fit TRBD1. The clonotype was recovered from a man in his forties or fifties in good health and CMV-seropositive. Sequencing was carried out using PBMCs. The CDR3 bases are TGCGCCAGCAGCCACGACAGGGTTTTAGATGAGCAGTTCTTC. This gives the protein CASSHDRVLDEQFF.